The clone carrying this T cell receptor beta chain occurred once. Its antigen is currently unknown. These data belong to a study of T cell responses to AZD1222 COVID-19 vaccine. Pooling was applied to second doses at about 4 or about 12 weeks. Libraries were prepared by immunoSEQ multiplex PCR; TCRdb keeps only in-frame clonotypes and omits some of them. The sample has approximately 170,000 clones, 94% seen once. Germline CDR1 reads SGHRS; CDR2 reads YFSETQ. The CDR3 is made up of 13 amino acids. V was shortened by 0 bases and J by 5 bases, with 9 bases between the two germline ends. Study-wide results and caveats: Repertoires were collected only later (after the peak T cell response had occurred). Donors were mostly white British, more females; clonal diversity possibly underestimated. Vaccination with two AZD1222 doses was followed by a rise in Spike-specific TCR breadth and depth.

This chain links TRBV5-1 with TRBJ2-7; D possibly corresponds to TRBD1 (5 bases). The sample in question was peripheral blood, obtained 28 days after the second AZD1222 dose. The clonotype was recovered from an adult who received the AZD1222 COVID-19 vaccine. DNA for the CDR3: TGCGCCAGCAGCTTGGACTGGGGCGACGAGCAGTACTTC. This codes for CASSLDWGDEQYF.